The entry below describes one TCR beta chain. Its antigen is not yet known. Per-base quality was not reported, and no clone a single base away is much larger than it. These data come from a study of T cell responses to AZD1222 COVID-19 vaccine (dated by TCRdb to about 2021). A note on the overall study: AZD1222 recipients given second doses at about 4 weeks or at about 12 weeks were pooled, since spike-specific TCR depth and breadth were not found to differ between the two schedules. Trial participants were enrolled by age into 18-55, 56-69 and 70-plus year subgroups, with around 150, 28 and 57 TCR-sequenced participants respectively. TCR sequencing covered more than 230 trial participants: 200 to 210 given two doses of AZD1222 and 26 given two doses of MenACWY control vaccine.

Broad study findings and their caveats: The 56-69-year group was small, and its depth increase did not reach significance, likely because of low power. Nearly half of unique spike-specific TCRs reportedly recognized epitopes outside regions mutated in the B.1.351 and B.1.1.7 variants. Participants were mostly white British, with more females than males. The authors suggested clonal diversity may have been underestimated. CD4 TCRs associated with the vaccine covered the entire spike protein, and the dominant responses were in regions 160-218 and 743-854. No day 14 peak-response samples were available, so repertoires were characterized only after the peak T cell response. Spike-specific TCR breadth and depth rose significantly after two AZD1222 doses compared with day 0 and with MenACWY recipients. Conclusions about previously exposed vaccinees are limited because only five to seven AZD1222 recipients were SARS-CoV-2 seropositive at baseline.

The CDR3 regions of human TCRbeta chains were analyzed by immunosequencing. Turning to the authors' computational methods: Repertoire TCRs were matched against a reference library of SARS-CoV-2-specific TCRs generated with the MIRA antigen-specificity platform. Breadth was defined as the fraction of unique TCRs that were SARS-CoV-2-associated, and depth was defined as the fraction of total T cells that were SARS-CoV-2-associated. Each spike-specific TCR was assigned to its reactive spike region and to a CD4 or CD8 class using the MIRA data. Log10-transformed breadth and depth values were compared by one-way ANOVA with Sidak's multiple comparisons tests. The clones in this table, taken by TCRdb from immuneACCESS, are in-frame only. Not every clone is retained; where verified, under half of the shortfall comes from an unresolved V gene, and the cause of the rest is unknown. V, J and clone size were drawn from that table, and D and trimming were deduced from the DNA. The sample has roughly 150,000 clones on record, 70% to 90% of them singletons. The top ten hold about 3% of the sample.

The CDR3 starts with the cysteine, ends with the phenylalanine, and has 14 residues. Only the CDR3 portion is preserved as DNA: 42 bases, with reading frame beginning at the first base. The V end loses 2 bases and the J end loses 5 bases, and a stretch of 12 bases separates them. CDR1 SGHTA and CDR2 FQGNSA were looked up in the germline V gene. The time point label corresponds to: baseline before first vaccination. Vaccinee samples were obtained from the UK trials COV001 and COV002, which included a single-blind randomized controlled phase 2/3 trial of AZD1222 (ChAdOx1 nCoV-19) in healthy adults. For TCRbeta chain sequencing, PBMC samples were collected from trial participants at day 0 and at day 28 after the second dose.

This TCR came from an adult in good health. The material sequenced was peripheral blood, taken on day 0 of AZD1222 vaccination. In this chain, TRBV7-2 is recombined with TRBJ1-1; the D gene is perhaps TRBD1, from 5 matching bases. The CDR3 loop reads CASSLQGFLTEAFF. The DNA is as follows: TGTGCCAGCAGCTTACAGGGATTCTTAACTGAAGCTTTCTTT.